The rows below give T cell receptor beta chains drawn from one sample of a study of T cells after posttransplantation cyclophosphamide. The repertoire was sequenced with immunoSEQ multiplex PCR; TCRdb's copy has only in-frame clones and lacks some. The sample holds 21,000 or so clones; around 98% are singletons and the top ten take about 0.13%. The sample comprised naive CD8+ T cells sorted from PBMCs. These TCRs come from a man aged 40-55 years in good health, CMV-negative, and a related stem cell transplant donor. The CDR3 runs from the conserved cysteine through the conserved F or W. A D gene is named only where the DNA matches it firmly. Size tells how often a clone was seen (once, few, many) or the class of an expanded clone, and some rows leave it out.

>TRBV19|-|-|TRBJ2-2
TGTGCCAGTAGTATAGGTGGTAGCGGGGAGCTGTTTTTT
CASSIGGSGELFF
>TRBV2|-|-|TRBJ2-7
TGTGCCAGCAGTGAGTTACAGCACTACGAGCAGTACTTC
CASSELQHYEQYF
>TRBV6-5|TRBD1|-|TRBJ2-1
TGTGCCAGCAGCCCTGGACAGGGACCCTACAATGAGCAGTTCTTC
CASSPGQGPYNEQFF
>TRBV7-9|-|-|TRBJ2-7
TGTGCCAGCAGTCCTACACCAGGAAACTACGAGCAGTACTTC
CASSPTPGNYEQYF
>TRBV6-6|-|-|TRBJ1-1
TGTGCCAGCTGGGGGTTTGGAGGGGACACTGAAGCTTTCTTT
CASWGFGGDTEAFF
>TRBV4-1|-|-|TRBJ2-1
TGCGCCAGCAGCCAAGATCCCCTAGGGGGGGGCAATGAGCAGTTCTTC
CASSQDPLGGGNEQFF
>TRBV6-5|-|-|TRBJ1-1
TGTGCCAGCAGTTACTCTGCGGGAGGATTCTACACTGAAGCTTTCTTT
CASSYSAGGFYTEAFF
>TRBV14|TRBD1|-|TRBJ2-2
TGTGCCAGCAGCCAGGGACAGAGGAACACCGGGGAGCTGTTTTTT
CASSQGQRNTGELFF
>TRBV5-1|-|-|TRBJ2-7
TGCGCCAGCAGCTCTAGCTCCTACGAGCAGTACTTC
CASSSSSYEQYF
>TRBV9|TRBD2|once|TRBJ2-1
TGTGCCAGCAGCGCCCCTGGACTAGCGGGTTACAATGAGCAGTTCTTC
CASSAPGLAGYNEQFF
>TRBV6-5|-|-|TRBJ2-7
TGTGCCAGCAGTGCGGTCCTGGACGAGCAGTACTTC
CASSAVLDEQYF
>TRBV7-6|TRBD2|-|TRBJ2-1
TGTGCCAGCAGCTCCCACCCCCTAGCGGGAGGGTACTACAATGAGCAGTTCTTC
CASSSHPLAGGYYNEQFF
>TRBV5-1|-|-|TRBJ2-7
TGCGCCAGCAGCACGTTTAGCTCCTACGAGCAGTACTTC
CASSTFSSYEQYF
>TRBV28|TRBD1|-|TRBJ1-2
TGTGCCAGCAGTATCCTCACAACCGGGACAGGGGGATATGGCTACACCTTC
CASSILTTGTGGYGYTF
>TRBV7-2|-|-|TRBJ1-3
TGTGCCAGCAGCTTAAGTAGCTCTGGAAACACCATATATTTT
CASSLSSSGNTIYF
>TRBV5-6|-|-|TRBJ1-2
TGTGCCAGCAGCTTGGTCCGGTACTCAAACTATGGCTACACCTTC
CASSLVRYSNYGYTF
>TRBV19|-|-|TRBJ1-5
TGTGCCAGTAGTATGATTGCGTTCACAGGGTTGTTACTTCAGCCCCAGCATTTT
CASSMIAFTGLLLQPQHF
>TRBV28|TRBD1|-|TRBJ2-1
TGTGCCAGCAGTGAAAACAGGGGTCCCCCCTACAATGAGCAGTTCTTC
CASSENRGPPYNEQFF